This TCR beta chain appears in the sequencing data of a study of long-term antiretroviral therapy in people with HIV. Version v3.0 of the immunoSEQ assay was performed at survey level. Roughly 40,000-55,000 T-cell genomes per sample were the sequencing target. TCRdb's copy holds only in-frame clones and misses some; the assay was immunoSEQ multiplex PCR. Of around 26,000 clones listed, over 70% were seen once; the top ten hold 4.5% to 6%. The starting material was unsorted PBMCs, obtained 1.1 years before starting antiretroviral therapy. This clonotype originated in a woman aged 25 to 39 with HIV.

In DNA, the CDR3 is TGTGCCACCATCAGGGCGGGGGGTACCGGGGAGCTGTTTTTT. This translates into CATIRAGGTGELFF. The chain joins TRBV7-8 to TRBJ2-2, with 8 bases lining up with TRBD2. Germline V CDR1 and CDR2: SGHVS, FQNEAQ. The CDR3 is made up of 14 amino acids. V shed 10 bases, J shed 5 bases, and the junction held 9 bases outside the gene matches.